This passage covers 5 T cell receptor beta chains from one sample sequenced in a study of blood T cells in healthy people across ages. A J-beta primer mix and a sample-barcoded 5' primer were used in a second PCR of about 7 to 12 cycles. Via MiXCR, TCRdb re-called the 5' RACE reads, giving one row per CDR3 protein. The sample contains about 640,000 distinct CDR3 sequences, under 65% of which appear only once. The sequenced material came from blood. These receptors were taken from a man between 60 and 75 years old in good health.

Concerning this clonotype itself: This clone may be a read error of a much larger clone one base away. CDR3 amino acids: CSVALPQGREYF. The CDR3, as DNA: TGCAGCGTCGCGCTACCCCAGGGTCGGGAGTACTTC. The chain links TRBV29-1 to TRBJ2-5, with TRBD1 as a possible D gene (5 bases). This CDR3 spans 12 amino acids. The germline CDR1 and CDR2 sequences are SQVTM and ANQGSEA. V lost 6 bases, J lost 12 bases, and 20 bases lay in between.

This clonotype was counted a few times. CDR3 sequence (DNA): TGCGCCAGCAGCCTTCCAAGGGACAGACACCAAGAGACCCAGTACTTC. Translated: CASSLPRDRHQETQYF. The chain carries TRBV5-1 and TRBJ2-5; 7 nucleotides align to TRBD1. With 4 bases clipped from V and 0 bases from J, the junction kept 9 bases outside the gene matches. In germline, CDR1 is SGHRS, CDR2 YFSETQ. CDR3 length: 16 amino acids. The entire variable domain, with the rest obtained from reference TRBV5-1 and TRBJ2-5, is as follows: KAGVTQTPRYLIKTRGQQVTLSCSPISGHRSVSWYQQTPGQGLQFLFEYFSETQRNKGNFPGRFSGRQFSNSRSEMNVSTLELGDSALYLCASSLPRDRHQETQYFGPGTRLLVL.

This CDR3 reads CASSQVGPLAGALQETQYF. The CDR3 DNA reads TGTGCCAGCAGCCAAGTTGGTCCTTTAGCGGGGGCCCTCCAAGAGACCCAGTACTTC. This chain links TRBV3-1 with TRBJ2-5, with 9 nucleotides matching TRBD2. The germline gives CDR1 LGHDT, CDR2 YNNKEL (reference sequence). Germline trimming cut 1 base from V and 1 base from J; bases unmatched to any gene: 13. This CDR3 comprises 19 residues.

The CDR3 here is CSARDQASGVEETQYF. Here the CDR3 DNA reads TGCAGTGCTAGAGATCAGGCTAGCGGGGTGGAAGAGACCCAGTACTTC. The chain uses TRBV20-1 and TRBJ2-7, with 9 bases lining up with TRBD2. Near its end, the DNA agrees better with TRBJ2-5, so the J call may be wrong. CDR3 length equals 16 residues. Germline V gene data show CDR1 as DFQATT and CDR2 as SNEGSKA (reference sequence).

The chain is built from TRBV29-1 and TRBJ2-1, with 10 bases that match TRBD2. The CDR3 consists of 15 residues. V lost 3 bases and J lost 6; bases outside the gene matches: 8. Per germline, CDR1 SQVTM and CDR2 ANQGSEA. The CDR3 bases are TGCAGCGTTGATATTTATGGACTAGCGGCCAATGAGCAGTTCTTC. Translating it yields CSVDIYGLAANEQFF.